This T cell receptor beta chain was obtained from a study of radiation and T cells in renal cell carcinoma. Study-wide context: Nephrectomy followed 15 Gy stereotactic body radiation by 4 weeks.

The V end lost 7 bases, the J end lost 5 bases, and 17 bases lay between the germline ends. The CDR3 has 15 residues. Germline values: CDR1 MDHEN, CDR2 SYDVKM. Data came from immunoSEQ multiplex PCR; TCRdb stores just in-frame clones and leaves some out. The sample carries 65,000 to 80,000 clones, about 86% recorded once. Noted time point: blood 2 weeks post-SBRT. Treatment meaning: 15 Gy SBRT to primary tumor, nephrectomy 4 weeks later. This renal cell carcinoma was of the clear cell type. The TCR originated in a woman aged 45-65 years with renal cell carcinoma. This sequence joins TRBV28 and TRBJ1-4; a possible D gene is TRBD1 (5 bases). The source material was blood, sampled from a patient whose treatment included radiotherapy and nephrectomy. For the CDR3, the DNA is TGTGCCAGCACCCTGGCCTCGGGGGGGAATGAAAAACTGTTTTTT. This translates into CASTLASGGNEKLFF.